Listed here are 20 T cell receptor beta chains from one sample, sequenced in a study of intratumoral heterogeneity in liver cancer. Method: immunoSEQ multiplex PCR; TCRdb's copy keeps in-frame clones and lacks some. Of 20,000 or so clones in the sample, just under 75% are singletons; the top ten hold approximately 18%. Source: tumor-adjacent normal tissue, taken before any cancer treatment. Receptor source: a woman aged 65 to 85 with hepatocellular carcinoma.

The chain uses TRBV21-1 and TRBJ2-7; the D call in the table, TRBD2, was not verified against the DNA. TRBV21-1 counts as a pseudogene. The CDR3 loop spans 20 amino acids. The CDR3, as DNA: TGTGCCAGCAGCAAAAAGCTACCGGGTCGACTAGCGGGAGGGGCCTACGAGCAGTACTTC. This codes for CASSKKLPGRLAGGAYEQYF.

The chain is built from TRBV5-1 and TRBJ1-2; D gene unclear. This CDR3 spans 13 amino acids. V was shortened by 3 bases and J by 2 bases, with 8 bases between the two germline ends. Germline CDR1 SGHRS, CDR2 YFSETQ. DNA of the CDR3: TGCGCCAGCAGCTACGGAGCCAACTATGGCTACACCTTC. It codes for CASSYGANYGYTF. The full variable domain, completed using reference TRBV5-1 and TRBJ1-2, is KAGVTQTPRYLIKTRGQQVTLSCSPISGHRSVSWYQQTPGQGLQFLFEYFSETQRNKGNFPGRFSGRQFSNSRSEMNVSTLELGDSALYLCASSYGANYGYTFGSGTRLTVV.

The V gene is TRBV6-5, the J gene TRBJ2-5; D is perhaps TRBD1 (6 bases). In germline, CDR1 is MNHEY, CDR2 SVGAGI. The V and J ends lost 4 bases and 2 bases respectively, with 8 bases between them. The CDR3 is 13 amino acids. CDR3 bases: TGTGCCAGCAGTTTTACAGGGCAAGAGACCCAGTACTTC. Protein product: CASSFTGQETQYF.

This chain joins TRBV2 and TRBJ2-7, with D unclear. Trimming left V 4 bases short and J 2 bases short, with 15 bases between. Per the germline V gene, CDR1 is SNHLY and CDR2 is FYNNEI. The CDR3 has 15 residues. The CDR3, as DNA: TGTGCCAGCAGTGGGGTTAAGCCCGTCCCCTACGAGCAGTACTTC. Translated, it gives CASSGVKPVPYEQYF. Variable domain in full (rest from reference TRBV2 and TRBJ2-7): EPEVTQTPSHQVTQMGQEVILRCVPISNHLYFYWYRQILGQKVEFLVSFYNNEISEKSEIFDDQFSVERPDGSNFTLKIRSTKLEDSAMYFCASSGVKPVPYEQYFGPGTRLTVT.

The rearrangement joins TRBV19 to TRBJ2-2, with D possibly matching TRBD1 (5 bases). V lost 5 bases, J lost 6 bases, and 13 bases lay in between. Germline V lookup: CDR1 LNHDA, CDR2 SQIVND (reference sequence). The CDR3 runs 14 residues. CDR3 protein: CASSPTGQSGELFF. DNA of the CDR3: TGTGCCAGTAGTCCGACCGGACAATCCGGGGAGCTGTTTTTT.

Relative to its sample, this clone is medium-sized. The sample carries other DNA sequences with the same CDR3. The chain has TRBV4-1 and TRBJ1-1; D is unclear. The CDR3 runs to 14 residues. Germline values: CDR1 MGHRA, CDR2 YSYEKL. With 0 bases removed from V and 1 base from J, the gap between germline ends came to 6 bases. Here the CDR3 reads CASSQDAGNTEAFF. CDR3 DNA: TGCGCCAGCAGCCAAGATGCAGGGAACACTGAAGCTTTCTTT.

DNA of the CDR3: TGTGCCATCAGTGAAGGAGGGACAAGGGAGGGCAATGAGCAGTTCTTC. Translating gives CAISEGGTREGNEQFF. This chain connects TRBV10-3 to TRBJ2-1; D might be TRBD2 (7 bases). The CDR3 consists of 16 residues. Germline values: CDR1 ENHRY, CDR2 SYGVKD. V was shortened by 3 bases and J by 6 bases, with 18 bases between the two germline ends.

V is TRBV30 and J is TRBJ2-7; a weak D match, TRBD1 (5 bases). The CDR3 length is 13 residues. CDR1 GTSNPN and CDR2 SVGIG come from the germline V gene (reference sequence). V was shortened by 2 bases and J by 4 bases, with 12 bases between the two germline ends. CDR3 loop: CAWSPWGSYEQYF. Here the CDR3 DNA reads TGTGCCTGGAGTCCCTGGGGCTCTTACGAGCAGTACTTC.

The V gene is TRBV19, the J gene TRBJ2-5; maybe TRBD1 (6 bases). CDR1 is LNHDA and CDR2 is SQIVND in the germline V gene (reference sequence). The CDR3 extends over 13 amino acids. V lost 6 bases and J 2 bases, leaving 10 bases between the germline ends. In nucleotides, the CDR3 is TGTGCCAGTAGCAGGGGTATACAAGAGACCCAGTACTTC. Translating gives CASSRGIQETQYF.

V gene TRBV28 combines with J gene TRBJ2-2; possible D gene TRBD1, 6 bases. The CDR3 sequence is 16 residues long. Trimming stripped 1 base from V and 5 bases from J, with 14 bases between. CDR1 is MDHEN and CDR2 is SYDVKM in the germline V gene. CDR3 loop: CASSLSAAGVTGELFF. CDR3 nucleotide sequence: TGTGCCAGCAGTTTATCGGCGGCAGGGGTAACCGGGGAGCTGTTTTTT.

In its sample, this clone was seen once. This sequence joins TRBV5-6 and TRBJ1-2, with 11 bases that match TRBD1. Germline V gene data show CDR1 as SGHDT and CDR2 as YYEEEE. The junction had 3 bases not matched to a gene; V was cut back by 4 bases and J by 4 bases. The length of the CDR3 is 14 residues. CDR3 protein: CASSRTGGGYGYTF. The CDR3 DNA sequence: TGTGCCAGCAGCAGGACAGGGGGCGGCTATGGCTACACCTTC.

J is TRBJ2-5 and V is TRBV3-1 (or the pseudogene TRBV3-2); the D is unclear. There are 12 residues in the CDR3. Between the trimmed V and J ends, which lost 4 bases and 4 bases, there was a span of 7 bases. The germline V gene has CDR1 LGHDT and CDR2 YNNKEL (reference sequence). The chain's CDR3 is CASSLWGETQYF. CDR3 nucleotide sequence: TGTGCCAGCAGCCTCTGGGGAGAGACCCAGTACTTC.

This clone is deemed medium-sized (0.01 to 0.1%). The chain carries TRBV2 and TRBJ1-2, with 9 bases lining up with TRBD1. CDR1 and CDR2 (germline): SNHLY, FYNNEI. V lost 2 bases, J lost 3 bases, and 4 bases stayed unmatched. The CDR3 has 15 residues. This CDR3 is CASSEIGQGHYGYTF. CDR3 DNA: TGTGCCAGCAGTGAAATAGGACAGGGGCACTATGGCTACACCTTC. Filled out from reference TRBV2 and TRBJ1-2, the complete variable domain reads EPEVTQTPSHQVTQMGQEVILRCVPISNHLYFYWYRQILGQKVEFLVSFYNNEISEKSEIFDDQFSVERPDGSNFTLKIRSTKLEDSAMYFCASSEIGQGHYGYTFGSGTRLTVV.

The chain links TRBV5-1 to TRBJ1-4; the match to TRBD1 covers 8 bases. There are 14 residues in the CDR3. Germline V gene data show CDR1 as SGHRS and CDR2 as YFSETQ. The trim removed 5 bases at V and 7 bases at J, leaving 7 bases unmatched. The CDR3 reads CASRLWTGTEKLFF. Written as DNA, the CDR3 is TGCGCCAGCAGACTATGGACAGGGACTGAAAAACTGTTTTTT.

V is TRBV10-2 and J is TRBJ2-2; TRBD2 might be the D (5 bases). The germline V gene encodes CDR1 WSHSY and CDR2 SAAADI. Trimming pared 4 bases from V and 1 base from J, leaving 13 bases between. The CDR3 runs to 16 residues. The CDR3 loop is CASSGGMRVNTGELFF. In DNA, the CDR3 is TGCGCCAGCAGTGGGGGAATGAGGGTGAACACCGGGGAGCTGTTTTTT.

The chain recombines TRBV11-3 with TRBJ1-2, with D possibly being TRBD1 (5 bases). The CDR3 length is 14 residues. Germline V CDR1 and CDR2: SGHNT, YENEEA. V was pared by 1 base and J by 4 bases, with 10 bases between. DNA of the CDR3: TGTGCCAGCAGCTTAGGGCAGGGCGGCTATGGCTACACCTTC. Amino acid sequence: CASSLGQGGYGYTF.

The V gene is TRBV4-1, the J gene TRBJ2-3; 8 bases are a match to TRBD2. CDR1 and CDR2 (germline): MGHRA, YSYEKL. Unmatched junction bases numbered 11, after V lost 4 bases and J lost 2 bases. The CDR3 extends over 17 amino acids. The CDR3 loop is CASSRRGGRDYTDTQYF. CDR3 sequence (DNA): TGCGCCAGCAGCCGTCGGGGGGGGCGGGACTACACAGATACGCAGTATTTT.

The CDR3 DNA follows: TGTGCCAGCAGTGAATGGGACCCTGGTGGGACCCAGTACTTC. It codes for CASSEWDPGGTQYF. The rearrangement uses TRBV6-1 and TRBJ2-5; D possibly uses TRBD1 or TRBD2 (5 bases each). The CDR3 contains 14 residues. Trimming took 2 bases from V and 7 from J, leaving 14 bases between them. Per the germline V gene, CDR1 is MNHNS and CDR2 is SASEGT.

CDR3 in amino acids: CASSLGGTTYEQYF. CDR3 DNA: TGTGCCAGCAGCTTAGGCGGGACAACCTACGAGCAGTACTTC. The chain recombines TRBV7-6 with TRBJ2-7, with D perhaps assigned TRBD1 or TRBD2 (6 bases each). The germline V gene encodes CDR1 SGHVS and CDR2 FNYEAQ. Trimming left V 1 base short and J 2 bases short, with 9 bases between. There are 14 residues in the CDR3.

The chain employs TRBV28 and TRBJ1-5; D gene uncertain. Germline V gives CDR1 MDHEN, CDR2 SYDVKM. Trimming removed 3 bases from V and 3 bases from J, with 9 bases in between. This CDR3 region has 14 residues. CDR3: CASSFGGFNQPQHF. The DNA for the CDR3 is TGTGCCAGCAGTTTTGGCGGATTCAATCAGCCCCAGCATTTT.